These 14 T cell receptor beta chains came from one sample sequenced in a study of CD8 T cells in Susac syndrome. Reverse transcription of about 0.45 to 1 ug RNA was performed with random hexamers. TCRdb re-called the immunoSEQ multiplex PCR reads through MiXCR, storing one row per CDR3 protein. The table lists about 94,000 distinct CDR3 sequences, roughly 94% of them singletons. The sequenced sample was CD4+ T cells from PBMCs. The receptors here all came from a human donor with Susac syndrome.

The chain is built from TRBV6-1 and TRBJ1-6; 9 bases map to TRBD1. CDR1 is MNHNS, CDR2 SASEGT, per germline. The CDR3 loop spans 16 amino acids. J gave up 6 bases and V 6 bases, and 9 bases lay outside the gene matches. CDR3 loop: CASSWGQGRINSPLHF. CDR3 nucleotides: TGTGCCAGCAGCTGGGGACAGGGAAGGATTAATTCACCCCTCCACTTT.

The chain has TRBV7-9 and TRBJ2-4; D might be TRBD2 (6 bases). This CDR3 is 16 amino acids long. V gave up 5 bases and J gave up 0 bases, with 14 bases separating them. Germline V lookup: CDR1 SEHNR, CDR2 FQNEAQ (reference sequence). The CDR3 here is CASSATGVAAKNIQYF. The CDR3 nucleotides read TGTGCCAGCAGCGCCACGGGGGTGGCAGCCAAAAACATTCAGTACTTC.

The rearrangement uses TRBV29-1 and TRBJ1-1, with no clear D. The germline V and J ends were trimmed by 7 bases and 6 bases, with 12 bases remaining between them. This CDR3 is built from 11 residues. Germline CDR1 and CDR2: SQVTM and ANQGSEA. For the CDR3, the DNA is TGCAGCGGCAGGATCTTGGCTGAAGCTTTCTTT. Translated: CSGRILAEAFF.

As DNA, the CDR3 is TGTGCCAGCAGCCCCACAGGGTTCGGTCAGCCCCAGCATTTT. Protein: CASSPTGFGQPQHF. The chain uses TRBV7-6 and TRBJ1-5; TRBD1 is a possible D gene (6 bases). CDR1 SGHVS and CDR2 FNYEAQ come from the germline V gene. V gave up 5 bases and J gave up 6 bases, with 14 bases separating them. The CDR3 runs 14 residues.

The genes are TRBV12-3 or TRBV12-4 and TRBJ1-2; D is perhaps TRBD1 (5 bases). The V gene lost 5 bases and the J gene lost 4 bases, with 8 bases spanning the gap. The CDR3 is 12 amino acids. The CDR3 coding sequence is TGTGCCAGCAGTATAGGGGCCTATGGCTACACCTTC. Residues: CASSIGAYGYTF.

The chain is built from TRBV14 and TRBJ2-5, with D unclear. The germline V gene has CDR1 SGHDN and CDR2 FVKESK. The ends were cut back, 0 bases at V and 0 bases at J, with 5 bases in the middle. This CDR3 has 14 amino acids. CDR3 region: CASSQDANQETQYF. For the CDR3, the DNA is TGTGCCAGCAGCCAAGACGCCAACCAAGAGACCCAGTACTTC. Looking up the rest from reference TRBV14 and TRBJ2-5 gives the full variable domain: EAGVTQFPSHSVIEKGQTVTLRCDPISGHDNLYWYRRVMGKEIKFLLHFVKESKQDESGMPNNRFLAERTGGTYSTLKVQPAELEDSGVYFCASSQDANQETQYFGPGTRLLVL.

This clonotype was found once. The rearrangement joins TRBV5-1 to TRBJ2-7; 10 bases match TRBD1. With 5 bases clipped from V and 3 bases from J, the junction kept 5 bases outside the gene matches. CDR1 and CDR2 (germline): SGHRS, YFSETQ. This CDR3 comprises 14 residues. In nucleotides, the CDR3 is TGCGCCAGCAGACGCCGGGACAGGGGCTACGAGCAGTACTTC. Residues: CASRRRDRGYEQYF.

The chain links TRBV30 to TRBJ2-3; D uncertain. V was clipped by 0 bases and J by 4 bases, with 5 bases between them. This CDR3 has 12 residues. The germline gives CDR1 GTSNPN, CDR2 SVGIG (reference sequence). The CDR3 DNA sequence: TGTGCCTGGAGTGTTGGGTCAGATACGCAGTATTTT. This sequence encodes CAWSVGSDTQYF.

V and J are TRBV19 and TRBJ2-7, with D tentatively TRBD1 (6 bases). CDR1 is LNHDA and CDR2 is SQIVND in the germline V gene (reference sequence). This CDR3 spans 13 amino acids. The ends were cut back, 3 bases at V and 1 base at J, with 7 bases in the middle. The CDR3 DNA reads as TGTGCCAGTAGTATTACAGGGTCCTACGAGCAGTACTTC. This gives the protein CASSITGSYEQYF.

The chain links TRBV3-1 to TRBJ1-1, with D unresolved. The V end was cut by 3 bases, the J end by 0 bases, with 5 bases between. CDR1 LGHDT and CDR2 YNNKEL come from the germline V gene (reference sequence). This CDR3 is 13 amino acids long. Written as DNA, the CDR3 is TGTGCCAGCAGCCACGTTGTGAACACTGAAGCTTTCTTT. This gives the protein CASSHVVNTEAFF.

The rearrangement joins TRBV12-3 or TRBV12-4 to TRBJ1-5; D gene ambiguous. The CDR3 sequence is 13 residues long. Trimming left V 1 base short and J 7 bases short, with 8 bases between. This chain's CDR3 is CASSLGYQQPQHF. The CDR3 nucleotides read TGTGCCAGCAGTTTAGGATACCAGCAGCCCCAGCATTTT.

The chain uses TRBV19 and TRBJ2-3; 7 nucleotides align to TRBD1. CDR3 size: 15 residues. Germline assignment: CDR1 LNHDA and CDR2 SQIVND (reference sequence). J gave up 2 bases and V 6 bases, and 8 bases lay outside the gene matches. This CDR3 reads CASSATGADTDTQYF. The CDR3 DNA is TGTGCCAGTAGCGCAACAGGGGCGGACACAGATACGCAGTATTTT.

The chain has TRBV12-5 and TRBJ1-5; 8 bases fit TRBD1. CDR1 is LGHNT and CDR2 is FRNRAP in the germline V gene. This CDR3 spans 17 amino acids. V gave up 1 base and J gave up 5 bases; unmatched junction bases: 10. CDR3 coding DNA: TGTGCTAGTGGTTTGGAAGTACGGGCAGGGGGCTATCAGCCCCAGCATTTT. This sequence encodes CASGLEVRAGGYQPQHF.

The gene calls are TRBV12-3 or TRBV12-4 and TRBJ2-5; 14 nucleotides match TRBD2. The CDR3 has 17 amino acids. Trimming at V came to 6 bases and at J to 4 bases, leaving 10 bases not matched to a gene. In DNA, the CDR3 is TGTGCCAGCAGCCCGATTGGACTAGCGGGGGGTGGAGAGACCCAGTACTTC. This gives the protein CASSPIGLAGGGETQYF.